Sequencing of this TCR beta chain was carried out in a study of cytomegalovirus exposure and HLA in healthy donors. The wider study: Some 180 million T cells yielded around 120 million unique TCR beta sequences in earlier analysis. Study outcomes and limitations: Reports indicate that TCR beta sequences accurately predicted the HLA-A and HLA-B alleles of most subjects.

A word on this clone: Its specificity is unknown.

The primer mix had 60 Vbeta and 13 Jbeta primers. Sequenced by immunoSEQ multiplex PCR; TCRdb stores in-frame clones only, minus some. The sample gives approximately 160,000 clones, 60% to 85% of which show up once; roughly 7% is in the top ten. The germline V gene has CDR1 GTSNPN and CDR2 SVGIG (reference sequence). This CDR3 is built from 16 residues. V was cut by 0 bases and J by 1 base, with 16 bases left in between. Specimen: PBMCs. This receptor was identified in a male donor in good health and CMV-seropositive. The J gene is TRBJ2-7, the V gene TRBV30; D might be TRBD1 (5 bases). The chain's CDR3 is CAWSVGLDKRSYEQYF. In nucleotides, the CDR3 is TGTGCCTGGAGTGTAGGATTGGACAAGAGATCCTACGAGCAGTACTTC.